A selection of T cell receptor beta chains follows, all from one sample in a study of cytomegalovirus exposure and HLA in healthy donors. The assay was immunoSEQ multiplex PCR, and TCRdb's table has in-frame clones only and misses some. The table records some 150,000 clones, about 86% of them present only once. The sequencing sample was made of PBMCs. The receptors stem from a human donor in good health. Both conserved end residues are part of each CDR3. A D gene is named only where the DNA matches it firmly. Some rows have no size entry. The others give once, few or many, or a class for an expanded clone.

V gene	clone size	CDR3 length	D gene	J gene	CDR3 DNA	CDR3 protein
TRBV7-3	-	13	-	TRBJ2-3	TGTGCCAGCAGCTCCACTTTCCCAGATACGCAGTATTTT	CASSSTFPDTQYF
TRBV27	-	16	TRBD1	TRBJ2-2	TGTGCCAGCAGTCTTCTGGACAGGATGGGAACCGGGGAGCTGTTTTTT	CASSLLDRMGTGELFF
TRBV18	-	15	-	TRBJ1-2	TGTGCCAGCTCCCCGAGTTGGGGGCAGGGAGACAGCTACACCTTC	CASSPSWGQGDSYTF
TRBV2	few	15	TRBD1	TRBJ1-5	TGTGCCAGCAGTGGAGGGACAGGACTTAGGCAGCCCCAGCATTTT	CASSGGTGLRQPQHF
TRBV19	-	14	TRBD1	TRBJ1-1	TGTGCCAGTAGTGCCAGGGGGCGAGGCACTGAAGCTTTCTTT	CASSARGRGTEAFF
TRBV11-1	-	15	TRBD1	TRBJ2-5	TGTGCCAGCGGGGGACAGGGAGCACCAAAAGAGACCCAGTACTTC	CASGGQGAPKETQYF
TRBV6-5	-	14	-	TRBJ2-5	TGTGCCAGCGGATTAGACAGGATGCAAGAGACCCAGTACTTC	CASGLDRMQETQYF
TRBV5-4	-	15	-	TRBJ1-2	TGTGCCAGCAGCTTGGAAGGGGGTCTGGTGAGCGGCTACACCTTC	CASSLEGGLVSGYTF
TRBV18	-	15	TRBD1	TRBJ1-1	TGTGCCAGCTCTCCGTGGACAGGGTTGGACACTGAAGCTTTCTTT	CASSPWTGLDTEAFF
TRBV14	-	16	TRBD2	TRBJ2-5	TGTGCCAGCAGCCAAGATTTAGCGGGGGGGCCAGAGACCCAGTACTTC	CASSQDLAGGPETQYF
TRBV20-1	-	11	-	TRBJ2-5	TGCAGTGCTAGCCCCGGGGAGACCCAGTACTTC	CSASPGETQYF
TRBV12-5	once	16	TRBD1	TRBJ2-1	TGTGCTAGTGGTAACCCGCCCGGGACAGGCTACAATGAGCAGTTCTTC	CASGNPPGTGYNEQFF
TRBV6-5	-	16	-	TRBJ2-1	TGTGCCAGCAGTTACGGCCGGGAGCTCTCCTACAATGAGCAGTTCTTC	CASSYGRELSYNEQFF
TRBV30	-	14	TRBD1	TRBJ1-4	TGTGCCTGGAGTGCGGCCAGGGGGTATGAAAAACTGTTTTTT	CAWSAARGYEKLFF
TRBV5-1	-	19	TRBD2	TRBJ2-2	TGCGCCAGCAGCTTGTTGCTAGCGGGGGGTCCCGCGAACACCGGGGAGCTGTTTTTT	CASSLLLAGGPANTGELFF
TRBV7-6	once	13	TRBD1	TRBJ1-1	TGTGCCAGCGCACAGGGGGAGAACACTGAAGCTTTCTTT	CASAQGENTEAFF
TRBV5-4	-	15	TRBD1	TRBJ1-2	TGTGCCAGCAACACTTTTATACAGGGGGTAAAGGGCTACACCTTC	CASNTFIQGVKGYTF
TRBV5-6	-	15	-	TRBJ2-3	TGTGCCAGCAGCTTGGTCCCAGGGATGACAGATACGCAGTATTTT	CASSLVPGMTDTQYF
TRBV9	-	15	TRBD1	TRBJ2-1	TGTGCCAGCAGCGTAGCGGGGACAGTATACAATGAGCAGTTCTTC	CASSVAGTVYNEQFF
TRBV2	-	14	-	TRBJ1-1	TGTGCCAGCAGCCACAGGAGTATGAACACTGAAGCTTTCTTT	CASSHRSMNTEAFF
TRBV4-1	-	13	-	TRBJ2-2	TGCGCCAGCAGCTTCGCGGTGAGCGGGGAGCTGTTTTTT	CASSFAVSGELFF
TRBV27	-	15	-	TRBJ1-2	TGTGCCAGCAGCCGAAATGGGGGGGGCTGGTATGGCTACACCTTC	CASSRNGGGWYGYTF
TRBV19	-	14	TRBD1	TRBJ2-3	TGTGCCAGTAGTACGGCCAGGGGGACAGATACGCAGTATTTT	CASSTARGTDTQYF
TRBV11-1	-	13	-	TRBJ2-1	TGTGCCAGCAGCTTAGGGTCCGGGAATGAGCAGTTCTTC	CASSLGSGNEQFF
TRBV5-6	once	15	-	TRBJ2-1	TGTGCCAGCAGCTATGACTACATCCCCTACAATGAGCAGTTCTTC	CASSYDYIPYNEQFF
TRBV27	-	15	TRBD1	TRBJ1-2	TGTGCCAGCAAGCCGAGGGACAGGGCCCTCTATGGCTACACCTTC	CASKPRDRALYGYTF
TRBV7-9	-	14	-	TRBJ1-1	TGTGCCAGCAGTCATTCGGTCCGTGAGGCTGAAGCTTTCTTT	CASSHSVREAEAFF
TRBV2	few	15	TRBD2	TRBJ2-7	TGTGCCAGCAGTGAATTTATGCGGGGGAGCTACGAGCAGTACTTC	CASSEFMRGSYEQYF
TRBV6-5	-	15	TRBD2	TRBJ2-1	TGTGCCAGCAGTTATTCTAGCGGGGGGGAGTATGAGCAGTTCTTC	CASSYSSGGEYEQFF
TRBV6-6	-	14	TRBD1	TRBJ2-7	TGTGCCAGCACACCGACAGGGAGAGCTTACGAGCAGTACTTC	CASTPTGRAYEQYF
TRBV6-1	-	16	TRBD2	TRBJ2-7	TGTGCCAGCAGTGGACTAGCGGGGGGATTGAACTACGAGCAGTACTTC	CASSGLAGGLNYEQYF
TRBV5-6	-	13	TRBD1	TRBJ2-7	TGTGCCAGCAGCCCAGGGGGTACCTACGAGCAGTACTTC	CASSPGGTYEQYF
TRBV28	-	15	TRBD2	TRBJ2-2	TGTGCCAGCGCCGGAGGAGGAGCGGGAGCCGGGGAGCTGTTTTTT	CASAGGGAGAGELFF
TRBV5-4	-	16	-	TRBJ1-3	TGTGCCAGCAGCTCAGGGACAATGAGCTCTGGAAACACCATATATTTT	CASSSGTMSSGNTIYF
TRBV5-1	-	16	TRBD2	TRBJ2-1	TGCGCCAGCAGCTCCAACCCTAGCGGGGGGAACAATGAGCAGTTCTTC	CASSSNPSGGNNEQFF
TRBV4-2	few	15	-	TRBJ2-3	TGTGCCAGCAGCCTTAGTGTTGAGAGCACAGATACGCAGTATTTT	CASSLSVESTDTQYF
TRBV7-9	-	16	TRBD1	TRBJ2-5	TGTGCCAGCAGCTTAGCCCTGGGACAGGCCCAAGAGACCCAGTACTTC	CASSLALGQAQETQYF
TRBV2	-	12	-	TRBJ2-7	TGTGCCAGCTCCGATCCGGGTAACGAGCAGTACTTC	CASSDPGNEQYF
TRBV29-1	-	16	TRBD2	TRBJ2-1	TGCAGCGTTACCGGGGCTAGCGGGAGCGGCTACAATGAGCAGTTCTTC	CSVTGASGSGYNEQFF
TRBV5-1	-	14	-	TRBJ2-2	TGCGCCAGCAGCTTCGGACAGAAAGCCGGGGAGCTGTTTTTT	CASSFGQKAGELFF
TRBV7-9	few	16	TRBD2	TRBJ2-7	TGTGCCAGCAGCTTCGATTCGGGACTAGCGGTTTTCGAGCAGTACTTC	CASSFDSGLAVFEQYF
TRBV7-2	-	12	-	TRBJ1-2	TGTGCCACAAGCATAACTAACTATGGCTACACCTTC	CATSITNYGYTF
TRBV11-2	few	16	-	TRBJ1-2	TGTGCCAGCAGCTCCGCTTACAACTACCGGGACTATGGCTACACCTTC	CASSSAYNYRDYGYTF
TRBV20-1	-	11	-	TRBJ2-7	TGCAGTGCTAGTTTCGGCTACGAGCAGTACTTC	CSASFGYEQYF
TRBV5-4	-	15	TRBD1	TRBJ2-7	TGTGCCAGCAGATCCGGGACAGGGGGCCCCTACGAGCAGTACTTC	CASRSGTGGPYEQYF
TRBV27	-	16	TRBD1	TRBJ1-2	TGTGCCAGCAGGAATGCGGCCGGGACAGGGGGAGAAGGCTACACCTTC	CASRNAAGTGGEGYTF